This T cell receptor beta chain was sequenced during a study of blood T cells in healthy people across ages. CDR1 is SNHLY, CDR2 FYNNEI, per germline. The CDR3 is 13 amino acids. With a J-beta primer mix and a sample-barcoded 5' primer, a second PCR ran roughly 6 to 11 cycles. MiXCR, applied by TCRdb to the 5' RACE reads, yields one record per CDR3 protein. Among some 1.5 million distinct CDR3 sequences listed, roughly 28% were seen once. The TCR sequence derives from a woman in her twenties or thirties in good health. The V call is TRBV2, the J call TRBJ2-5; no definite D call. TRBJ2-7 matches the DNA end more closely, so the J call is doubtful. Input material: blood. In nucleotides, the CDR3 is TGTGCCAGCATGCCCTCCTCCTCCTACGAGCAGTACTTC. Protein sequence: CASMPSSSYEQYF.